This note documents a single T cell receptor (beta chain) sequence. CDR3 length: 19 residues. Original processing notes: Nucleated cell counts were estimated from reference gene primer amplification. Data came from immunoSEQ multiplex PCR; TCRdb stores just in-frame clones and leaves some out. The V and J calls and the clone size are those of that table, but D and trimming were determined from the DNA. The repertoire holds 150,000 to 190,000 clones, with roughly nine tenths as singletons. This sample is part of a study of blood T cell repertoires in COVID-19. Study at large: Material from acute and convalescent COVID-19 was sourced from the United States, Italy and Spain.

The chain links TRBV21-1 to TRBJ1-5; the D call in the table, TRBD1, was not verified against the DNA. TRBV21-1 is a pseudogene segment. The specimen sequenced was peripheral blood. This TCR was sampled from a woman aged 40 to 55 with acute or convalescent COVID-19. The DNA of the CDR3 is TGTGCCAAATCAAAACACGGGGACAGGGGAATTAATAGCAATCAGCCCCAGCATTTT. This translates into CAKSKHGDRGINSNQPQHF.